This record covers a single T cell receptor (beta chain). The sample comes from a study of shared clonotypes between healthy human individuals. Sequencing used immunoSEQ multiplex PCR; TCRdb keeps in-frame clones, though not all of them. The data contain about 2 million clones, around 95% of them singletons. After removal of 3 bases from V and 0 bases from J, the junction contained 3 bases not matched to a gene. CDR3 length equals 15 residues. CDR1 is SGHRS, CDR2 YFSETQ, per germline. The sequenced material came from naive CD4+ T cells sorted from blood. The subset denotes: CD45RA+ positively selected. This chain connects TRBV5-1 to TRBJ2-3; 8 positions agree with TRBD2. This TCR was recovered from a man aged 18-30 years in good health. CDR3 coding DNA: TGCGCCAGCAGCTCCATAGCGGGGAGCACAGATACGCAGTATTTT. Translating gives CASSSIAGSTDTQYF.